This T cell receptor beta chain was documented in a study of PD-L1 blockade in urothelial cancer (dated by TCRdb to about 2017). In the study overall: Therapy was started in the mid-2010s for all patients, and atezolizumab 1,200 mg was administered intravenously every 3 weeks. Twenty-five of 29 patients were identified as males with urothelial cancer of bladder origin, and a prior smoking history was reported by 18 of 29 patients. Blood samples were analyzed 3 weeks after the start of treatment (second dose) and 6 weeks after the start of treatment. Durable clinical benefit was defined as a progression-free survival longer than 6 months, and TCR features were additionally tested against progression-free survival and overall survival. The study, an exploratory multi-omic analysis, examined somatic, immune and clinical correlates of response to PD-L1 blockade with atezolizumab in urothelial cancer. TCR sequencing covered pretreatment tumor samples and matched, serially collected peripheral blood taken before and after atezolizumab treatment. A median of approximately 140,000 T cells and 65,000 to 90,000 unique TCRs was obtained from blood samples, and a median clonality of approximately 0.08 was observed. In the same patients who had TCR sequencing, pretreatment tumors also underwent whole exome sequencing and RNA sequencing. Durable clinical benefit was achieved by nine patients but not by the remaining 20. An ECOG performance status of 0 or 1 was recorded for the patients, and 0 to 3 prior chemotherapy regimens had been received by the patients. Over 28 patients had pretreatment blood TCR-seq, some 24 had at least one posttreatment blood collection, and some 24 had tumor TCR-seq.

Each PCR received spiked-in synthetic TCR analog templates so that absolute template abundance could be estimated from read counts. TCRbeta CDR3 regions were amplified from genomic DNA with bias-controlled V and J gene primers using the immunoSEQ assay. Sequencing of rearranged TCRbeta segments was done at approximately 20X coverage. Regarding the original processing steps: Clustering was used to correct sequencing errors, and CDR3s were annotated against IMGT to assign V, D and J genes. Only productive TCRbeta rearrangements were used in downstream analyses, excluding out-of-frame or stop-codon sequences. To compute clonality, Shannon entropy was normalized by the log of the number of unique productive sequences and then subtracted from one. Clones differing between time points or between blood and tumor were identified by Fisher's exact test with Benjamini-Hochberg correction at adjusted p below 0.01. Not all clones reach the TCRdb copy of this immuneACCESS table, which keeps in-frame sequences only. Checked studies attribute under half of the gap to unresolved V genes and leave the rest unexplained. V, J and clone size were drawn from that table, and D and trimming were deduced from the DNA. In this sample the table shows 43,000 or so clones, 75% to 85% of which occur a single time. Of the sample, about a sixth falls within the top ten clones.

What the research found in general, with its limitations: Because the sample size was small (n ≈ 30) and many of the analyses were exploratory, the results are meant to be hypothesis-generating. Among patients with durable benefit, tumor-associated TCR clones showed greater expansion in peripheral blood 3 weeks after treatment started (n ≈ 21, p = 0.022). A pretreatment peripheral blood TCR clonality below the median was linked to improved progression-free and overall survival.

What the time point label conveys for this sample: pretreatment peripheral blood. A total of some 30 patients with locally advanced or metastatic urothelial carcinoma, treated at Memorial Sloan Kettering on a trial protocol, made up the cohort. Peripheral blood mononuclear cells were collected pretreatment and during treatment, with between 1 and 8 total time points obtained per patient. The Qiagen DNeasy Blood extraction kit was used to purify genomic DNA from total PBMCs and from tumor samples. PBMCs were collected pretreatment and during treatment and were isolated and stored as previously described. About this clone itself: No antigen is known for it. Per-base qualities were not stored, and no clone one base away is much larger.

The sequence derives from a man aged 55 to 69 with urothelial cancer. The sample here was PBMCs, taken around atezolizumab (anti-PD-L1) treatment.

In nucleotides, the sequence is TGTGCCAGCAGTTCGGGGGACAGCCCCTACGAGCAGTACTTC. Its protein product is CASSSGDSPYEQYF. The chain links TRBV6-5 with TRBJ2-7; a weak D assignment points to TRBD1 (7 bases agree). Sequences MNHEY (CDR1) and SVGAGI (CDR2) are obtained from the germline V gene. The CDR3 goes from the cysteine to the phenylalanine over 14 residues. CDR3 DNA is the only sequence kept; it has 42 bases, read in frame from the first base. V sheds 4 bases and J sheds 2 bases, leaving 12 bases between their ends.